This T cell receptor (beta chain) was recorded in a study of T cell repertoires in cytomegalovirus infection. Study information: Recently identified HLA-C-restricted CMV epitopes were among the peptides used. Evidence of both CMV infection and a matching HLA type came from public TCR beta signatures.

Via MiXCR, TCRdb re-called the reads, giving one row per CDR3 protein. Of approximately 1,000,000 distinct CDR3 sequences in the sample, more than 25% are singletons; the top ten hold over 12%. General observations from the study: Dominant in the ex vivo response were TCR beta clonotypes restricted by HLA-C and specific for CMV.

CDR3 length: 16 amino acids. V shed 1 base, J shed 4 bases, and the junction held 2 bases outside the gene matches. Germline-derived CDR1 and CDR2 are SGHVS and FNYEAQ. This clonotype has ten or more counts. The antigen is not known. This TCR came from a human donor in good health (CMV status not recorded). Some clones in this sample may be carry-over from other donors' samples. The J gene is TRBJ2-1, the V gene TRBV7-6; 12 bases match TRBD2. This sample comprised cultured CD8+ T cells from PBMCs, obtained from culture after CMV antigen stimulation. CDR3 sequence reads: CASSLVTSGGYNEQFF. CDR3 DNA sequence: TGTGCCAGCAGCTTAGTGACTAGCGGGGGTTACAATGAGCAGTTCTTC.